The clone carrying this TCR beta chain was seen many times. Sequencing used immunoSEQ multiplex PCR; TCRdb keeps in-frame clones, though not all of them. The profile covers about 37,000 clones, none occurring a single time. Germline lookup yields CDR1 MNHEY and CDR2 SVGEGT. The V and J ends lost 5 bases and 7 bases, in that order; junction bases with no gene match: 10. CDR3 size: 16 residues. This specimen belongs to a study of T cells after posttransplantation cyclophosphamide. The V and J genes are TRBV6-2 or TRBV6-3 and TRBJ2-4; the match to TRBD2 covers 11 bases. The clonotype comes from a young man in good health and a related stem cell transplant donor. The sequencing sample was made of PBMCs. The CDR3 coding sequence is TGTGCCAGCAGTGACCGTAGCGGGGGGGCCTGGAACATTCAGTACTTC. The encoded protein is CASSDRSGGAWNIQYF.